The entry that follows covers one T cell receptor beta chain sequence. Antigen unknown. Germline-derived CDR1 and CDR2 are SGDLS and YYNGEE. The CDR3 consists of 13 residues. V lost 0 bases and J 6 bases, leaving 8 bases between the germline ends. TCRdb reprocessed the 5' RACE reads via MiXCR and lists one record per CDR3 protein. Among 25,000 to 40,000 distinct CDR3 sequences listed, around 22% were seen once. CD4+CD45RO+CD25- cells were isolated as memory CD4+ T cells. The study, taken as a whole, reports: The TCR gene usage of tumor memory CD4+ T cells clustered together with blood and lymph node memory CD4+ cells and with lymph node naive CD4+ cells. Greatest tumor Treg TCR overlap was with tumor naive CD4+ cells.

The sequence derives from a female donor with breast cancer. V usage is TRBV9 and J usage is TRBJ2-3, with D possibly being TRBD2 (6 bases). Sequencing input: memory CD4+ T cells sorted from blood. Sample subset: memory CD4+ T cells, CD4+CD45RO+CD25-. CDR3 nucleotides: TGTGCCAGCAGCGTAGTTGCGGGGGATACGCAGTATTTT. It codes for CASSVVAGDTQYF.